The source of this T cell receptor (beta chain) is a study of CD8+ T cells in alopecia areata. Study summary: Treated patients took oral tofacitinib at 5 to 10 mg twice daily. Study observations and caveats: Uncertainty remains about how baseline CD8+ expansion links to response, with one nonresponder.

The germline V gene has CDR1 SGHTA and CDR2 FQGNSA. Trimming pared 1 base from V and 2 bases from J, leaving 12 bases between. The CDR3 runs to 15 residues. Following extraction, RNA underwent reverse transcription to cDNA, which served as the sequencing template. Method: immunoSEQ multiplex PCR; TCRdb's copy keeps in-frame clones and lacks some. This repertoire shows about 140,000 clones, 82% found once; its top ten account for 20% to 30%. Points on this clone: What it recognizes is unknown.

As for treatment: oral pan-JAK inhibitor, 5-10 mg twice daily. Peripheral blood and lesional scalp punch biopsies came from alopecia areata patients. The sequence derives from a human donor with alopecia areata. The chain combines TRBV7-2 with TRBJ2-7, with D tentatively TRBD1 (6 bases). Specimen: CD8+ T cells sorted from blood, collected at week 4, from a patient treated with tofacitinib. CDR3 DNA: TGTGCCAGCAGCTTAGAGCGGCAGGGGACCTACGAGCAGTACTTC. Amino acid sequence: CASSLERQGTYEQYF.